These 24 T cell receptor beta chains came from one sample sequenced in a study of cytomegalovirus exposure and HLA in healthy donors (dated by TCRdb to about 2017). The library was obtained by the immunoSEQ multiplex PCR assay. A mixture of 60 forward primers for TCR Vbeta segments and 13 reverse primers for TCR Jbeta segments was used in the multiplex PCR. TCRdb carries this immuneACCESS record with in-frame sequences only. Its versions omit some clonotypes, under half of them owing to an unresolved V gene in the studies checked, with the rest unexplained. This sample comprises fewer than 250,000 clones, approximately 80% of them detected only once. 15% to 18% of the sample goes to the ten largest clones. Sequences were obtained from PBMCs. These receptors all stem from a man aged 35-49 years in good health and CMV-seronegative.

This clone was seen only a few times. CDR3 protein: CAISPGGPNEKLFF. The CDR3, as DNA: TGTGCCATCAGCCCCGGGGGACCTAATGAAAAACTGTTTTTT. The V call is TRBV10-3, the J call TRBJ1-4; possible D gene TRBD1, 5 bases. V dropped 6 bases and J dropped 3 bases, with 11 bases sitting between them. This CDR3 has 14 residues. Germline V gives CDR1 ENHRY, CDR2 SYGVKD.

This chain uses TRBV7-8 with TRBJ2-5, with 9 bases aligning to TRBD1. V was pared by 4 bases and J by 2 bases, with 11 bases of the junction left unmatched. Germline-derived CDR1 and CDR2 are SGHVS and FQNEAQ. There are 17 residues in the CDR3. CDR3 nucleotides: TGTGCCAGCAGCTCTAGATTTTCGGGACAGGGACAAGAGACCCAGTACTTC. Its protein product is CASSSRFSGQGQETQYF.

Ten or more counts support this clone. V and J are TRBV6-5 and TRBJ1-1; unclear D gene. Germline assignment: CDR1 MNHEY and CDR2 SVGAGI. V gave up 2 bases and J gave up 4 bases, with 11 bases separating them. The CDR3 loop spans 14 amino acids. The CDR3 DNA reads TGTGCCAGCAGTTACACTGGAGAGACCACTGAAGCTTTCTTT. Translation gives CASSYTGETTEAFF.

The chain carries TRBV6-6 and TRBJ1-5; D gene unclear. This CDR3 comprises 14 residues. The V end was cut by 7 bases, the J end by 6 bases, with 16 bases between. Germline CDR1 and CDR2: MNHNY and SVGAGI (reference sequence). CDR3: CASTPGPGFQPQHF. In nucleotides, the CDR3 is TGTGCCAGCACCCCCGGGCCGGGATTTCAGCCCCAGCATTTT.

The CDR3 loop is CASSITETGGFRFSNQPQHF. CDR3 nucleotides: TGTGCCAGTAGTATAACGGAAACAGGGGGTTTCCGATTTAGCAATCAGCCCCAGCATTTT. The rearrangement uses TRBV19 and TRBJ1-5; 8 bases are a match to TRBD1. This CDR3 contains 20 residues. The J segment lost 0 bases and the V segment lost 2 bases, leaving 15 bases of the junction unmatched. Germline assignment: CDR1 LNHDA and CDR2 SQIVND (reference sequence). Looking up the rest from reference TRBV19 and TRBJ1-5 gives the full variable domain: DGGITQSPKYLFRKEGQNVTLSCEQNLNHDAMYWYRQDPGQGLRLIYYSQIVNDFQKGDIAEGYSVSREKKESFPLTVTSAQKNPTAFYLCASSITETGGFRFSNQPQHFGDGTRLSIL.

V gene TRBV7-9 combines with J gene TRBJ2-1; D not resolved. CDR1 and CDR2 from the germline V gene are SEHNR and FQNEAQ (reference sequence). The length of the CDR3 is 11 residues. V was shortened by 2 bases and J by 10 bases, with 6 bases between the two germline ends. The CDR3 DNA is TGTGCCAGCAGCTTAAATGGCGAGCAGTTCTTC. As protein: CASSLNGEQFF.

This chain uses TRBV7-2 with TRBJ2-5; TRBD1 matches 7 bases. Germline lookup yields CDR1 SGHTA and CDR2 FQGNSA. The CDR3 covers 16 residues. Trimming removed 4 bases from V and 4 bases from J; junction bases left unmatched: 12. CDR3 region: CASSYLNPTGTETQYF. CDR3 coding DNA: TGTGCCAGCAGCTACCTCAACCCGACAGGGACAGAGACCCAGTACTTC.

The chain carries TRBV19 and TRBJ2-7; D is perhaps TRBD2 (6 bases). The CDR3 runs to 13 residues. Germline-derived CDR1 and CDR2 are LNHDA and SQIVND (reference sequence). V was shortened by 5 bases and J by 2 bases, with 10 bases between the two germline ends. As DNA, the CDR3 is TGTGCCAGTAGTTCCCGGACTACCTACGAGCAGTACTTC. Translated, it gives CASSSRTTYEQYF.

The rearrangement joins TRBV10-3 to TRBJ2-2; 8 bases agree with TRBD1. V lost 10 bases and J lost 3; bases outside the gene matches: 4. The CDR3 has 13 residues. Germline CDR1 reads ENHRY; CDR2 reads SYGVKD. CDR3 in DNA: TGTGCCACCAACAGGGGGGACACCGGGGAGCTGTTTTTT. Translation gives CATNRGDTGELFF.

CDR3 loop: CAISGGQLNTEAFF. In nucleotides, the CDR3 is TGTGCCATCAGTGGGGGACAGCTGAACACTGAAGCTTTCTTT. V and J are TRBV10-3 and TRBJ1-1; 7 bases agree with TRBD1. CDR1 and CDR2 from the germline V gene are ENHRY and SYGVKD. This CDR3 has 14 amino acids. Trimming took 4 bases from V and 0 from J; bases not matched to a gene: 2.

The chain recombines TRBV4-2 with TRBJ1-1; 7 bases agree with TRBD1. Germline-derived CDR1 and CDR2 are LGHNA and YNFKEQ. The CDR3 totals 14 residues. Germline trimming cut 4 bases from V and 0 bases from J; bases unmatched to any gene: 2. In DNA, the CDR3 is TGTGCCAGCAGCCCGGACAGGCTGAACACTGAAGCTTTCTTT. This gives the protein CASSPDRLNTEAFF.

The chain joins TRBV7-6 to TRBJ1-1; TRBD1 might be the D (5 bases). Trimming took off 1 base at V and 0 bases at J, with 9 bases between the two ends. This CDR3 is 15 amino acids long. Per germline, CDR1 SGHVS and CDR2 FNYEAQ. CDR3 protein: CASSLGQGLNTEAFF. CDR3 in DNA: TGTGCCAGCAGCTTAGGGCAGGGCTTGAACACTGAAGCTTTCTTT.

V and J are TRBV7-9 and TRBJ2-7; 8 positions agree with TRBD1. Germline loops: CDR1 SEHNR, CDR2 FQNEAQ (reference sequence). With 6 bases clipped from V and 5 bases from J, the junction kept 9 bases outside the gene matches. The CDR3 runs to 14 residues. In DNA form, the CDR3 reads TGTGCCAGCAGATCCCAGGGGGCTCTGAACGAGCAGTACTTC. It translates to CASRSQGALNEQYF.

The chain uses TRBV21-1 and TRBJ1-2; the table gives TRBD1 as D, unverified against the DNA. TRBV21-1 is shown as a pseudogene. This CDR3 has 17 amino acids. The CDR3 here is CASSKRDRGRFYYGYTF. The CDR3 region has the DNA TGTGCCAGCAGCAAACGGGACAGGGGGCGCTTTTACTATGGCTACACCTTC.

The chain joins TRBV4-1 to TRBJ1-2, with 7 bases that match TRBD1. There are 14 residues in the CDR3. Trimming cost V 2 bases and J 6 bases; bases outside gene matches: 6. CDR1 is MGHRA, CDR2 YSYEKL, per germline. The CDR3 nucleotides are TGCGCCAGCAGCCAACCGGGACAGAGGGATGGCTACACCTTC. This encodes CASSQPGQRDGYTF.

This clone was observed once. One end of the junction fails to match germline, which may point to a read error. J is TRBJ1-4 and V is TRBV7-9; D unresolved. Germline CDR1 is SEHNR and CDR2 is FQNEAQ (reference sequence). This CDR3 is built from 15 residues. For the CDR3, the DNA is TGTTCCAGCAGCTTAGGCCACCCCGGGAATGAAAAACTGTTTTTT. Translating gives CSSSLGHPGNEKLFF.

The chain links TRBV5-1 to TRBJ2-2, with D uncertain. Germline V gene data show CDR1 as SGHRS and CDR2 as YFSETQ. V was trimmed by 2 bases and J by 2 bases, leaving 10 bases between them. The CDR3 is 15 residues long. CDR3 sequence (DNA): TGCGCCAGCAGCTTTACCGGGTCCAACACCGGGGAGCTGTTTTTT. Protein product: CASSFTGSNTGELFF.

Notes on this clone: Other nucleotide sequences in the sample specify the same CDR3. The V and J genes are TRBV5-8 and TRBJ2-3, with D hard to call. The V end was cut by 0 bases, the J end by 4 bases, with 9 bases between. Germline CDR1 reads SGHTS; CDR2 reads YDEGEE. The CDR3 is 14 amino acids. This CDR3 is CASSLVRLADTQYF. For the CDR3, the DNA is TGTGCCAGCAGCTTGGTAAGATTAGCAGATACGCAGTATTTT.

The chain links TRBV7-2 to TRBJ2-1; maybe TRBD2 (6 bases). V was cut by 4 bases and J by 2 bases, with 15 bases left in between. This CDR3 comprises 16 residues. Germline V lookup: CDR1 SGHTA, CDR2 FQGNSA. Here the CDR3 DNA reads TGTGCCAGCAGCTCTGCGGGGCTAGCTGCCTACAATGAGCAGTTCTTC. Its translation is CASSSAGLAAYNEQFF. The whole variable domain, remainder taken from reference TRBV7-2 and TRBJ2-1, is GAGVSQSPSNKVTEKGKDVELRCDPISGHTALYWYRQSLGQGLEFLIYFQGNSAPDKSGLPSDRFSAERTGGSVSTLTIQRTQQEDSAVYLCASSSAGLAAYNEQFFGPGTRLTVL.

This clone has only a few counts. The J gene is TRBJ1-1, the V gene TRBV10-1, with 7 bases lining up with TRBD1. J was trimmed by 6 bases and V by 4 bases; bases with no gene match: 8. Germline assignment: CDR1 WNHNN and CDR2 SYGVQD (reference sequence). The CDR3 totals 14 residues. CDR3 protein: CASSAGTAGAEAFF. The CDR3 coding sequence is TGCGCCAGCAGTGCCGGGACAGCCGGTGCTGAAGCTTTCTTT.

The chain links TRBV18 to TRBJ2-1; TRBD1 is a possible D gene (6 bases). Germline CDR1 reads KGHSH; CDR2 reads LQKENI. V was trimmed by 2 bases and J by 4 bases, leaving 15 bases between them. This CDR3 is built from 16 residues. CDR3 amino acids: CASSPRRQDTYNEQFF. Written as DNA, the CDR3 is TGTGCCAGCTCACCAAGAAGACAGGATACATACAATGAGCAGTTCTTC.

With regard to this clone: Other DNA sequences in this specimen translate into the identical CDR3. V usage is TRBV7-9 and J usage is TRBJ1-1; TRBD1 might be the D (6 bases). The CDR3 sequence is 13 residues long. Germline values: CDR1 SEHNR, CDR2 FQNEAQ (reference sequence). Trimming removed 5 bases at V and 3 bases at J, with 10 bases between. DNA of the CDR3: TGTGCCAGCAGCCCGACAGGAGACACTGAAGCTTTCTTT. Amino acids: CASSPTGDTEAFF.

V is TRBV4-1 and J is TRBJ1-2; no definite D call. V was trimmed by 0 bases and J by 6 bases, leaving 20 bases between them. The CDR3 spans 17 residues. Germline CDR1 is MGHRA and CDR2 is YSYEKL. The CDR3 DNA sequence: TGCGCCAGCAGCCAAGATCGGGGAGGGCTCACAACTAATGGCTACACCTTC. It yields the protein CASSQDRGGLTTNGYTF.

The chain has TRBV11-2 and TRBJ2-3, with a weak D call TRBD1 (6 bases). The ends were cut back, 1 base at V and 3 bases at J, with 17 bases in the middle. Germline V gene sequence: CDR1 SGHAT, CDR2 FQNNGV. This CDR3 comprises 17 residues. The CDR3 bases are TGTGCCAGCAGCTTAGTAGCTGCAGGGGTTCTGACAGATACGCAGTATTTT. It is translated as CASSLVAAGVLTDTQYF.